This is a list of T cell receptor beta chains from one sample in a study of molecular identifiers for immune sequencing clone quantification. TCRdb passed the PCR reads through MiXCR, listing each CDR3 protein once. The table has roughly 90,000 distinct CDR3 sequences, under 20% seen once. The sequencing input was naive CD8+ T cells from blood, with Jurkat cell RNA spiked in. The receptors come from a human donor in good health. Some libraries in this study had Jurkat cell RNA spiked in. Both conserved end residues are part of each CDR3. A D gene is named only where the DNA matches it firmly. Only part of the rows carry a size: once, few, many, or a class if the clone is expanded.

J | D | size | V | CDR3 | DNA
TRBJ2-3 | TRBD2 | many | TRBV4-2 | CASSDGGLGLDTQYF | TGTGCCAGCAGCGACGGAGGACTAGGTCTAGATACGCAGTATTTT
TRBJ2-3 | TRBD2 | many | TRBV29-1 | CSVIASGGDTQYF | TGCAGCGTTATAGCCAGCGGGGGTGATACGCAGTATTTT
TRBJ2-1 | . | . | TRBV7-2 | CASSFLPSNEQFF | TGTGCCAGCAGCTTTCTCCCGAGCAATGAGCAGTTCTTC
TRBJ2-3 | . | many | TRBV13 | CASSRRGQGVGGTDTQYF | TGTGCCAGCAGCCGGCGGGGGCAGGGAGTTGGTGGCACAGATACGCAGTATTTT
TRBJ2-3 | TRBD1 | many | TRBV13 | CASSSWDRVTDTQYF | TGTGCCAGCAGCTCTTGGGACAGGGTTACAGATACGCAGTATTTT
TRBJ2-1 | . | many | TRBV5-4 | CASSPGGYNEQFF | TGTGCCAGCAGCCCCGGGGGCTACAATGAGCAGTTCTTC
TRBJ2-1 | TRBD2 | many | TRBV27 | CASSLQGLAGVNNEQFF | TGTGCCAGCAGTCTCCAAGGACTAGCGGGAGTCAACAATGAGCAGTTCTTC
TRBJ1-5 | . | many | TRBV6-2/TRBV6-3 | CASSYRGVLSNQPQHF | TGTGCCAGCAGTTATAGGGGCGTCCTAAGCAATCAGCCCCAGCATTTT
TRBJ2-6 | . | many | TRBV21-1 | CASSKGQRIRANVLTF | TGTGCCAGCAGCAAGGGACAGCGGATAAGGGCCAACGTCCTGACTTTC
TRBJ2-3 | . | . | TRBV7-9 | CASSLVLTDTQYF | TGTGCCAGCAGCTTAGTGCTCACAGATACGCAGTATTTT
TRBJ2-7 | TRBD2 | many | TRBV4-3 | CASSPGTSGTYEQYF | TGCGCCAGCAGTCCCGGGACTAGCGGTACCTACGAGCAGTACTTC
TRBJ1-1 | . | many | TRBV29-1 | CSATTDEAFF | TGCAGCGCCACGACAGATGAAGCTTTCTTT
TRBJ2-7 | TRBD1 | few | TRBV4-1 | CASSQGTGGPYEQYF | TGCGCCAGCAGCCAAGGAACAGGGGGCCCCTACGAGCAGTACTTC
TRBJ2-1 | TRBD2 | many | TRBV4-1 | CASSQDSGGYNEQFF | TGCGCCAGCAGCCAAGATAGCGGGGGTTACAATGAGCAGTTCTTC
TRBJ2-7 | TRBD2 | . | TRBV14 | CASSLVTSGRFYEQYF | TGTGCCAGCAGCCTAGTGACTAGCGGGAGATTCTACGAGCAGTACTTC
TRBJ1-1 | . | many | TRBV5-6 | CASSLAGTNTEAFF | TGTGCCAGCAGCTTGGCAGGGACGAACACTGAAGCTTTCTTT
TRBJ2-2 | . | many | TRBV25-1 | CASSEGSTGELFF | TGTGCCAGCAGTGAGGGGAGTACCGGGGAGCTGTTTTTT
TRBJ2-7 | TRBD1 | many | TRBV4-1 | CASSPTDRNSYEQYF | TGCGCCAGCAGCCCCACGGACAGGAACTCCTACGAGCAGTACTTC
TRBJ2-3 | . | many | TRBV18 | CASSPHPPDTQYF | TGTGCCAGCTCACCCCACCCCCCAGATACGCAGTATTTT